The entry below describes one TCR beta chain. No antigen is known for it. This sample was taken from a study of neurological immune-mediated disorders. The ends were cut back, 3 bases at V and 4 bases at J, with 10 bases in the middle. Germline V gene data show CDR1 as KGHSH and CDR2 as LQKENI. The CDR3 is 13 amino acids. The cDNA was generated by 5'RACE with 10-nucleotide random UMIs. Over 190 million TCR-beta sequences from 15-18 subjects were obtained in each sequencing run. TCRdb analysed the 5' RACE reads with MiXCR anew, one entry per CDR3 protein. This sample carries 39,000 or so distinct CDR3 sequences, 4.8% of them seen once, and the ten largest clones take about 10%. The cell input for sorted libraries was more than 750,000, and those cells were CD4+ or CD8+ T cells. Study-wide results and caveats: Across subjects, expanded clones had no CDR3 amino acid sequences in common, pointing to private repertoires in all groups.

This clonotype was sampled from a man aged 18 to 30 in good health. The chain carries TRBV18 and TRBJ2-7; weak D call: TRBD1 (5 bases). Sequenced sample: CD4+ T cells from blood. The CDR3 spells CASSPAQGYEQYF. The CDR3 DNA sequence: TGTGCCAGCTCACCGGCTCAGGGTTACGAGCAGTACTTC.